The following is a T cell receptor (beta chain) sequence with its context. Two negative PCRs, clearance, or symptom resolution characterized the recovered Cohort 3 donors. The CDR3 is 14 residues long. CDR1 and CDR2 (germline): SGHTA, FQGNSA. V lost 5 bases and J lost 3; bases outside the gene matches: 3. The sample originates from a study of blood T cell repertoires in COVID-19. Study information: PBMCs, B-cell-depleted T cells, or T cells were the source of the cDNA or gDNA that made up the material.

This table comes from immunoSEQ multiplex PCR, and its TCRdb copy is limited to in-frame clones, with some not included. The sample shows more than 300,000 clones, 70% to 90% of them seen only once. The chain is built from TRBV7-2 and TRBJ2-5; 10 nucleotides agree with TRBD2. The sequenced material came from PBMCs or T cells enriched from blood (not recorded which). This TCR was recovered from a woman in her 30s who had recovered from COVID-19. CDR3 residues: CASSPGLAEETQYF. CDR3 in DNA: TGTGCCAGCAGCCCAGGACTAGCGGAAGAGACCCAGTACTTC.